These 7 T cell receptor beta chains originate from one sample sequenced in a study of response to subunit inactivated influenza vaccine. A single record per CDR3 protein comes from TCRdb applying MiXCR to the RT-PCR reads. The sample has hundreds of thousands of distinct CDR3 sequences, 14% seen once. Material: PBMCs from blood, obtained approximately 15 days before vaccination. The receptors were gathered from a man aged 45-60 years who received an inactivated influenza vaccine.

This clonotype was recorded at least ten times. V is TRBV11-1 and J is TRBJ1-1; no clear D gene. V was pared by 1 base and J by 0 bases, with 9 bases between. Germline loops: CDR1 SGHAT, CDR2 FQDESV (reference sequence). The CDR3 has 15 residues. The CDR3 bases are TGTGCCAGCAGCTTAGGTCGCTTGATGAACACTGAAGCTTTCTTT. Its protein product is CASSLGRLMNTEAFF.

This clonotype came up a few times. This sequence joins TRBV7-8 and TRBJ2-2, with TRBD1 identical over 9 bases. V lost 3 bases and J lost 4; bases outside the gene matches: 6. The CDR3 extends over 16 amino acids. Germline lookup yields CDR1 SGHVS and CDR2 FQNEAQ. DNA for the CDR3: TGTGCCAGCAGCTTCACCCGGGACAGGGCCACCGGGGAGCTGTTTTTT. Its protein is CASSFTRDRATGELFF. Full variable domain (rest looked up from reference TRBV7-8 and TRBJ2-2): GAGVSQSPRYKVAKRGQDVALRCDPISGHVSLFWYQQALGQGPEFLTYFQNEAQLDKSGLPSDRFFAERPEGSVSTLKIQRTQQEDSAVYLCASSFTRDRATGELFFGEGSRLTVL.

This clonotype was detected only a few times. The chain carries TRBV4-1 and TRBJ1-5; possibly TRBD1 for D (6 bases). The CDR3 is 13 residues long. Trimming took off 3 bases at V and 9 bases at J, with 12 bases between the two ends. The germline V gene has CDR1 MGHRA and CDR2 YSYEKL. CDR3 loop: CASSQELGGPQHF. The CDR3 DNA sequence: TGCGCCAGCAGCCAGGAGCTAGGGGGGCCCCAGCATTTT.

The rearrangement links TRBV5-1 to TRBJ1-1; a weak D match, TRBD1 (6 bases). The germline V and J ends were trimmed by 4 bases and 5 bases, with 21 bases remaining between them. CDR3 length: 16 residues. Per the germline V gene, CDR1 is SGHRS and CDR2 is YFSETQ. In DNA, the CDR3 is TGCGCCAGCAGCATAGGGACATTGAAGATAACGACTGAAGCTTTCTTT. The encoded protein is CASSIGTLKITTEAFF.

This clonotype appeared a few times. V gene TRBV5-1 combines with J gene TRBJ2-7; tentatively, D is TRBD2 (6 bases). This CDR3 spans 13 amino acids. Trimming pared 6 bases from V and 6 bases from J, leaving 16 bases between. Germline-derived CDR1 and CDR2 are SGHRS and YFSETQ. The chain's CDR3 is CASTVGGLGEQYF. CDR3 DNA sequence: TGCGCCAGCACCGTGGGAGGCCTCGGCGAGCAGTACTTC.

The chain joins TRBV19 to TRBJ2-7; 10 nucleotides line up with TRBD2. Germline V gene lookup returns CDR1 LNHDA and CDR2 SQIVND (reference sequence). The CDR3 is 14 residues long. Germline trimming cut 10 bases from V and 3 bases from J; bases unmatched to any gene: 9. The DNA for the CDR3 is TGTGCCACCCGGACTAGCGGAACCTACTACGAGCAGTACTTC. It specifies CATRTSGTYYEQYF.

This clonotype was recorded a few times. The chain employs TRBV21-1 and TRBJ1-4. TRBV21-1 represents a pseudogene. The CDR3 runs 16 residues. CDR3 DNA: TGTGCCAGCAGCCCACCTTACGGGGTGGAAGATGAAAAACTGTTTTTT. Translated, it gives CASSPPYGVEDEKLFF.